A selection of T cell receptor beta chains follows, all from one sample in a study of T cells in Graves' hyperthyroidism and ophthalmopathy. TCRdb recomputed calls from the multiplex PCR reads with MiXCR, one row per CDR3 protein. The data contain hundreds of thousands of distinct CDR3 sequences, roughly 20% of them singletons. What was sequenced was blood. These receptors all come from a man between 25 and 39 years old with Graves' ophthalmopathy. Each CDR3 is given with its conserved first and last residue. A D gene is named only where the DNA matches it firmly. Not every row has a clone size; where given, it reads once, few, many or a size class.

clone size: many
D gene: -
J gene: TRBJ2-7
V gene: TRBV27
CDR3 protein: CASSSYIYYEQYF
CDR3 DNA: TGTGCCAGCAGTTCCTATATTTACTACGAGCAGTACTTC

clone size: -
D gene: TRBD2
J gene: TRBJ2-1
V gene: TRBV5-6
CDR3 protein: CASSYPTSGSNEQFF
CDR3 DNA: TGTGCCAGCAGTTACCCGACTAGCGGGAGCAATGAGCAGTTCTTC

clone size: few
D gene: -
J gene: TRBJ2-2
V gene: TRBV28
CDR3 protein: CASRGGRGRKSGELFF
CDR3 DNA: TGTGCCAGCAGAGGAGGGAGGGGGCGCAAGTCCGGGGAGCTGTTTTTT

clone size: -
D gene: -
J gene: TRBJ1-2
V gene: TRBV20-1
CDR3 protein: CSARSRMQGAHYGYTF
CDR3 DNA: TGCAGTGCTAGATCACGAATGCAGGGAGCGCACTATGGCTACACCTTC

clone size: -
D gene: -
J gene: TRBJ1-3
V gene: TRBV30
CDR3 protein: CAWSAGRASGNTIYF
CDR3 DNA: TGTGCCTGGAGTGCCGGACGGGCCTCTGGAAACACCATATATTTT

clone size: -
D gene: TRBD1
J gene: TRBJ2-7
V gene: TRBV9
CDR3 protein: CASSPWDRESYEQYF
CDR3 DNA: TGTGCCAGCAGCCCCTGGGACAGGGAATCCTACGAGCAGTACTTC

clone size: many
D gene: -
J gene: TRBJ1-4
V gene: TRBV20-1
CDR3 protein: CSARQGGEKLFF
CDR3 DNA: TGCAGTGCTAGACAGGGTGGTGAAAAACTGTTTTTT

clone size: many
D gene: -
J gene: TRBJ2-1
V gene: TRBV11-2
CDR3 protein: CASSITRTLTSSYNEQFF
CDR3 DNA: TGTGCCAGCAGCATAACCCGGACACTTACAAGCTCCTACAATGAGCAGTTCTTC

clone size: -
D gene: TRBD2
J gene: TRBJ2-7
V gene: TRBV9
CDR3 protein: CASSTGLADFSYEQYF
CDR3 DNA: TGTGCCAGCAGCACGGGACTAGCGGATTTTTCCTACGAGCAGTACTTC

clone size: -
D gene: TRBD1
J gene: TRBJ2-7
V gene: TRBV13
CDR3 protein: CASSYGTGLQYF
CDR3 DNA: TGTGCCAGCAGCTACGGGACAGGACTGCAGTACTTC

clone size: many
D gene: -
J gene: TRBJ1-5
V gene: TRBV5-1
CDR3 protein: CASSLVGDQPQHF
CDR3 DNA: TGTGCCAGCAGCTTAGTAGGGGATCAGCCCCAGCATTTT

clone size: -
D gene: -
J gene: TRBJ1-4
V gene: TRBV7-9
CDR3 protein: CASRATAGPGEKLFF
CDR3 DNA: TGTGCCAGCAGAGCGACCGCCGGACCGGGGGAAAAACTGTTTTTT

clone size: many
D gene: -
J gene: TRBJ1-1
V gene: TRBV27
CDR3 protein: CASSLREGLVTEAFF
CDR3 DNA: TGTGCCAGCAGTTTAAGGGAAGGGTTGGTCACTGAAGCTTTCTTT

clone size: -
D gene: TRBD2
J gene: TRBJ2-5
V gene: TRBV28
CDR3 protein: CASSPLTSGAQETQYF
CDR3 DNA: TGTGCCAGCAGTCCCCTGACTAGCGGGGCCCAAGAGACCCAGTACTTC

clone size: -
D gene: -
J gene: TRBJ1-5
V gene: TRBV6-4
CDR3 protein: CASSPTVDQPQHF
CDR3 DNA: TGTGCCAGCAGTCCGACAGTAGATCAGCCCCAGCATTTT

clone size: -
D gene: TRBD2
J gene: TRBJ2-1
V gene: TRBV12-3/TRBV12-4
CDR3 protein: CASGTTSGEHNEQFF
CDR3 DNA: TGTGCCAGCGGGACGACTAGCGGAGAGCACAATGAGCAGTTCTTC

clone size: many
D gene: -
J gene: TRBJ2-1
V gene: TRBV6-6
CDR3 protein: CASSYSGQAYNEQFF
CDR3 DNA: TGTGCCAGCAGTTACTCTGGGCAGGCCTACAATGAGCAGTTCTTC